This T cell receptor beta chain stems from a study of blood T cell repertoires in COVID-19. Across the study: T cells, B-cell-depleted T cells, or PBMCs provided the cDNA or gDNA that served as material.

V lost 2 bases and J lost 0, with 2 bases in between. Germline V CDR1 and CDR2: SGHNT, YENEEA. The CDR3 sequence is 13 residues long. The table came from immunoSEQ multiplex PCR; TCRdb's copy has only in-frame clones and leaves some out. This table holds about 310,000 clones, about 88% found once. The sequenced sample consisted of PBMCs or T cells enriched from blood (not recorded which). The sequence was obtained from a woman between 35 and 50 years old who had recovered from COVID-19. The V call is TRBV11-3, the J call TRBJ1-3, with D hard to call. CDR3 protein: CASSLYSGNTIYF. The DNA for the CDR3 is TGTGCCAGCAGCTTATACTCTGGAAACACCATATATTTT.